A single sample is the source of the 26 T cell receptor beta chains below, sequenced in a study of blood T cell repertoires in COVID-19. Profiling relied on immunoSEQ multiplex PCR, and the TCRdb table lists in-frame clones only, not all of them. Counted here are roughly 400,000 clones, nearly 90% occurring once; the ten biggest clones make up around 2%. Sequenced sample: PBMCs or T cells enriched from blood (not recorded which). These receptor sequences come from a woman aged 40 to 50 with acute COVID-19.

The chain carries TRBV6-1 and TRBJ2-7, with D perhaps matching TRBD1 (5 bases). Germline loops: CDR1 MNHNS, CDR2 SASEGT. The CDR3 totals 16 residues. V was pared by 2 bases and J by 2 bases, with 16 bases between. As DNA, the CDR3 is TGTGCCAGCAGTGAATTCGTAGGGGCCGAAACCTACGAGCAGTACTTC. The encoded protein is CASSEFVGAETYEQYF.

The chain links TRBV4-2 to TRBJ1-4, with D possibly being TRBD1 (5 bases). Germline V gene data show CDR1 as LGHNA and CDR2 as YNFKEQ. Trimming took off 4 bases at V and 3 bases at J, with 15 bases between the two ends. The length of the CDR3 is 16 residues. The CDR3 loop is CASSPSGAGSNEKLFF. Written as DNA, the CDR3 is TGTGCCAGCAGCCCCTCGGGAGCAGGGTCTAATGAAAAACTGTTTTTT.

The chain links TRBV5-1 to TRBJ2-5; 11 bases are a match to TRBD2. V was clipped by 2 bases and J by 5 bases; unmatched bases: 5. Germline CDR1 and CDR2: SGHRS and YFSETQ. The CDR3 is made up of 15 amino acids. The CDR3 DNA follows: TGCGCCAGCAGCTTCACTAGCGGGGGCAGGGAGACCCAGTACTTC. This translates into CASSFTSGGRETQYF.

The rearrangement uses TRBV6-5 and TRBJ2-1; 8 positions agree with TRBD1. The junction had 2 bases not matched to a gene; V was cut back by 5 bases and J by 8 bases. The CDR3 totals 12 residues. Germline CDR1 is MNHEY and CDR2 is SVGAGI. This chain's CDR3 is CASSQQGDEQFF. The CDR3 DNA reads as TGTGCCAGCAGTCAACAGGGGGATGAGCAGTTCTTC.

CDR3 in DNA: TGTGCCAGCAGCATGAGGGACAGGGGATCACCCCTCCACTTT. Translation gives CASSMRDRGSPLHF. The V gene is TRBV5-6, the J gene TRBJ1-6; TRBD1 aligns across 10 bases. CDR3 size: 14 residues. Germline lookup yields CDR1 SGHDT and CDR2 YYEEEE. After removal of 4 bases from V and 10 bases from J, the junction contained 5 bases not matched to a gene.

V gene TRBV24-1 combines with J gene TRBJ2-3, with a possible D match to TRBD2 (6 bases). CDR3 length: 14 amino acids. The V end was cut by 5 bases, the J end by 0 bases, with 8 bases between. CDR1 KGHDR and CDR2 SFDVKD come from the germline V gene. Here the CDR3 reads CATSVGTSTDTQYF. In DNA form, the CDR3 reads TGTGCCACCAGTGTCGGGACTAGCACAGATACGCAGTATTTT.

The V gene is TRBV3-1 (or the pseudogene TRBV3-2), the J gene TRBJ2-5; 9 bases align to TRBD2. Looked up from germline, CDR1 is LGHDT and CDR2 is YNNKEL (reference sequence). The junction had 16 bases not matched to a gene; V was cut back by 0 bases and J by 5 bases. This CDR3 spans 19 amino acids. CDR3 nucleotide sequence: TGTGCCAGCAGCCAAGATAAAGGGATTAGCGGGGGTCTTTGGGAGACCCAGTACTTC. Amino acid sequence: CASSQDKGISGGLWETQYF.

The gene calls are TRBV12-3 or TRBV12-4 and TRBJ1-2; D gene uncertain. This CDR3 comprises 13 residues. Trimming pared 1 base from V and 4 bases from J, leaving 7 bases between. The CDR3 nucleotides are TGTGCCAGCAGTTTAGGGTCCAGCTATGGCTACACCTTC. Translated, it gives CASSLGSSYGYTF.

The rearrangement joins TRBV19 to TRBJ1-1; D is unclear. Trimming took off 8 bases at V and 6 bases at J, with 16 bases between the two ends. Germline V CDR1 and CDR2: LNHDA, SQIVND (reference sequence). The CDR3 runs 13 residues. CDR3 sequence reads: CASGLGVTAEAFF. CDR3 nucleotide sequence: TGTGCCAGTGGTTTGGGCGTCACCGCTGAAGCTTTCTTT.

The J gene is TRBJ2-1, the V gene TRBV5-4, with 10 bases identical to TRBD1. In germline, CDR1 is SGHNT, CDR2 YYREEE (reference sequence). V was clipped by 4 bases and J by 8 bases; unmatched bases: 9. The CDR3 length is 15 residues. The CDR3 DNA follows: TGTGCCAGCAGCCGACGGACAGGGGGTATAGATGAGCAGTTCTTC. Its translation: CASSRRTGGIDEQFF.

The rearrangement uses TRBV29-1 and TRBJ2-7, with TRBD1 identical over 8 bases. Per germline, CDR1 SQVTM and CDR2 ANQGSEA. V gave up 4 bases and J gave up 2 bases; unmatched junction bases: 1. The CDR3 covers 12 residues. The CDR3 DNA reads TGCAGCGTTGCGGGACAGGCCTACGAGCAGTACTTC. Residues: CSVAGQAYEQYF.

The V call is TRBV13, the J call TRBJ2-7, with a weak D call TRBD1 (6 bases). The ends were cut back, 3 bases at V and 7 bases at J, with 13 bases in the middle. The CDR3 runs 13 residues. Germline V gene sequence: CDR1 PRHDT, CDR2 FYEKMQ (reference sequence). The CDR3 DNA follows: TGTGCCAGCAGCTTGGACAGCCAATTTGAGCAGTACTTC. Encoded protein: CASSLDSQFEQYF.

The V call is TRBV5-1, the J call TRBJ2-7; perhaps TRBD2 as D (5 bases). The germline V and J ends were trimmed by 1 base and 6 bases, with 20 bases remaining between them. Germline CDR1 is SGHRS and CDR2 is YFSETQ. The CDR3 loop spans 16 amino acids. As DNA, the CDR3 is TGCGCCAGCAGCTTGTCGGGGTGGACTCTATTTTCCGAGCAGTACTTC. This codes for CASSLSGWTLFSEQYF. The variable domain in full, with the rest retrieved from reference TRBV5-1 and TRBJ2-7, is KAGVTQTPRYLIKTRGQQVTLSCSPISGHRSVSWYQQTPGQGLQFLFEYFSETQRNKGNFPGRFSGRQFSNSRSEMNVSTLELGDSALYLCASSLSGWTLFSEQYFGPGTRLTVT.

V and J are TRBV5-1 and TRBJ1-1; TRBD1 aligns across 8 bases. Germline CDR1 reads SGHRS; CDR2 reads YFSETQ. The CDR3 covers 15 residues. With 3 bases clipped from V and 2 bases from J, the junction kept 6 bases outside the gene matches. CDR3 protein: CASSSQGGRNTEAFF. CDR3 in DNA: TGCGCCAGCAGCTCACAGGGGGGACGAAACACTGAAGCTTTCTTT.

A single count supports this clone. This rearrangement joins TRBV15 to TRBJ1-5; no firm D call. The CDR3 length is 15 residues. Germline V gives CDR1 LNHNV, CDR2 YYDKDF (reference sequence). Between the trimmed V and J ends, which lost 0 bases and 4 bases, there was a span of 10 bases. CDR3 amino acids: CATSRDLPLNQPQHF. The CDR3 bases are TGTGCCACCAGCAGAGATCTTCCTTTGAATCAGCCCCAGCATTTT.

The rearrangement joins TRBV9 to TRBJ2-3; a weak D match, TRBD2 (6 bases). V dropped 0 bases and J dropped 2 bases, with 13 bases sitting between them. This CDR3 has 16 residues. Germline assignment: CDR1 SGDLS and CDR2 YYNGEE. The CDR3 nucleotides read TGTGCCAGCAGCGTAGGGAGACTAGGATACACAGATACGCAGTATTTT. Amino acids: CASSVGRLGYTDTQYF.

The chain uses TRBV19 and TRBJ1-1; 9 nucleotides agree with TRBD1. This CDR3 has 14 amino acids. V lost 5 bases, J lost 11 bases, and 12 bases stayed unmatched. Germline V gives CDR1 LNHDA, CDR2 SQIVND (reference sequence). This CDR3 reads CASSARDREYRAFF. The DNA of the CDR3 is TGTGCCAGTAGTGCCCGGGACAGGGAATATCGGGCTTTCTTT. The variable domain in full, with the rest retrieved from reference TRBV19 and TRBJ1-1, is DGGITQSPKYLFRKEGQNVTLSCEQNLNHDAMYWYRQDPGQGLRLIYYSQIVNDFQKGDIAEGYSVSREKKESFPLTVTSAQKNPTAFYLCASSARDREYRAFFGQGTRLTVV.

The chain joins TRBV3-1 (or the pseudogene TRBV3-2) to TRBJ2-5; 9 bases match TRBD2. This CDR3 spans 16 amino acids. CDR1 and CDR2 from the germline V gene are LGHDT and YNNKEL (reference sequence). Germline trimming cut 2 bases from V and 2 bases from J; bases unmatched to any gene: 6. CDR3 protein: CASSQRSAGGQETQYF. CDR3 in DNA: TGTGCCAGCAGCCAACGTTCCGCGGGGGGGCAAGAGACCCAGTACTTC.

This clone came up once. The chain employs TRBV9 and TRBJ2-1, with 10 bases lining up with TRBD2. The V gene end was trimmed by 4 bases and the J gene end by 1 base; junction bases not matched to a gene: 8. The CDR3 consists of 17 residues. Germline assignment: CDR1 SGDLS and CDR2 YYNGEE. In DNA form, the CDR3 reads TGTGCCAGCAGCAGGAGCGGGGGGGCCGGTTCCTACAATGAGCAGTTCTTC. Translating gives CASSRSGGAGSYNEQFF. The full variable domain, completed using reference TRBV9 and TRBJ2-1, is DSGVTQTPKHLITATGQRVTLRCSPRSGDLSVYWYQQSLDQGLQFLIQYYNGEERAKGNILERFSAQQFPDLHSELNLSSLELGDSALYFCASSRSGGAGSYNEQFFGPGTRLTVL.

This clone was seen once. CDR3 protein: CASRDGTSGYNEQFF. For the CDR3, the DNA is TGCGCCAGCAGGGACGGGACTAGCGGATACAATGAGCAGTTCTTC. This chain uses TRBV4-1 with TRBJ2-1; 11 positions match TRBD2. V shed 6 bases, J shed 4 bases, and the junction held 5 bases outside the gene matches. This CDR3 has 15 residues. The germline V gene encodes CDR1 MGHRA and CDR2 YSYEKL.

This rearrangement joins TRBV6-1 to TRBJ1-1; D remains ambiguous. V dropped 1 base and J dropped 1 base, with 7 bases sitting between them. The CDR3 is 14 residues long. Per germline, CDR1 MNHNS and CDR2 SASEGT. For the CDR3, the DNA is TGTGCCAGCAGTGAAGGACAAACGAACACTGAAGCTTTCTTT. Protein product: CASSEGQTNTEAFF.

This clone is a singleton in its sample. The CDR3 is CASSGQLNEKLFF. The CDR3 coding sequence is TGTGCCAGTAGTGGGCAGCTTAATGAAAAACTGTTTTTT. This chain joins TRBV19 and TRBJ1-4; D is unclear. CDR1 and CDR2 (germline): LNHDA, SQIVND (reference sequence). Trimming pared 5 bases from V and 4 bases from J, leaving 8 bases between. The CDR3 sequence is 13 residues long.

The chain joins TRBV23-1 to TRBJ2-3, with 9 bases aligning to TRBD2. TRBV23-1 is known as an ORF, though its function is uncertain. The junction had 11 bases not matched to a gene; V was cut back by 3 bases and J by 4 bases. The CDR3 spans 17 residues. Written as DNA, the CDR3 is TGCGCCAGCAGTCAGATAAGCCTAGCGGGGAAGGCAGATACGCAGTATTTT. It encodes CASSQISLAGKADTQYF.

This clone was picked up a small number of times. Here the CDR3 reads CASRDGSSYEQYF. DNA for the CDR3: TGTGCCAGCAGGGACGGGAGCTCCTACGAGCAGTACTTC. V gene TRBV2 combines with J gene TRBJ2-7; D is possibly TRBD2 (6 bases). CDR3 length equals 13 residues. V was trimmed by 6 bases and J by 0 bases, leaving 9 bases between them. Per the germline V gene, CDR1 is SNHLY and CDR2 is FYNNEI.

V and J are TRBV15 and TRBJ2-5, with D maybe TRBD2 (5 bases). Trimming took 1 base from V and 5 from J, leaving 8 bases between them. This CDR3 contains 13 residues. Germline values: CDR1 LNHNV, CDR2 YYDKDF (reference sequence). CDR3 loop: CATSRVGMETQYF. The CDR3 DNA is TGTGCCACCAGCAGAGTCGGGATGGAGACCCAGTACTTC.

V and J are TRBV19 and TRBJ1-4, with D maybe TRBD1 (5 bases). The V end lost 3 bases, the J end lost 8 bases, and 13 bases lay between the germline ends. CDR3 length: 14 residues. Germline V CDR1 and CDR2: LNHDA, SQIVND (reference sequence). CDR3: CASSIGGAREKLFF. CDR3 coding DNA: TGTGCCAGTAGTATTGGAGGGGCGCGGGAAAAACTGTTTTTT.